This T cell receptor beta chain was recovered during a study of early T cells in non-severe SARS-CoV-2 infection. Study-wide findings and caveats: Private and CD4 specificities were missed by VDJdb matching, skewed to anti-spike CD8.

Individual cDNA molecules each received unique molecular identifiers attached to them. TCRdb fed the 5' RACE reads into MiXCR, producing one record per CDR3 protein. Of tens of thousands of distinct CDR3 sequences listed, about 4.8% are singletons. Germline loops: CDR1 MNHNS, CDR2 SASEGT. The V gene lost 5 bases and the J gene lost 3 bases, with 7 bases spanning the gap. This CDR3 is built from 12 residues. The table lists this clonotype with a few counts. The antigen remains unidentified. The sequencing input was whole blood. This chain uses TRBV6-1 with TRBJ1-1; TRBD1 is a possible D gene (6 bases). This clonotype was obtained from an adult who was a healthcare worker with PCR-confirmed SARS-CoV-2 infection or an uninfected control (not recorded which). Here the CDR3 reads CASSRGHTEAFF. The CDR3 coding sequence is TGTGCCAGCAGTCGGGGGCACACTGAAGCTTTCTTT.